This T cell receptor (beta chain) originates from a study of patients and donors after allogeneic stem cell transplantation. TCRdb re-analysed the RT-PCR reads in MiXCR, keeping a single row per CDR3 protein. The repertoire consists of 100,000 to 130,000 distinct CDR3 sequences, with 35% occurring once and the leading ten covering roughly 30%. CDR1 MNHEY and CDR2 SMNVEV come from the germline V gene (reference sequence). CDR3 length: 14 residues. Trimming took off 3 bases at V and 4 bases at J, with 12 bases between the two ends. Sequencing was done on a sample of blood, either unsorted or a sorted T cell fraction (not recorded which). The chain joins TRBV27 to TRBJ1-2; possibly TRBD1 for D (6 bases). This clonotype was sampled from a human donor who was either an allogeneic HSCT recipient or a stem cell or donor lymphocyte infusion donor (not recorded which). It is not recorded whose cells these are; they may come from a transplant donor. Here the CDR3 DNA reads TGTGCCAGCAGTTTTGGACAGTTCGGCTATGGCTACACCTTC. Amino acid sequence: CASSFGQFGYGYTF.